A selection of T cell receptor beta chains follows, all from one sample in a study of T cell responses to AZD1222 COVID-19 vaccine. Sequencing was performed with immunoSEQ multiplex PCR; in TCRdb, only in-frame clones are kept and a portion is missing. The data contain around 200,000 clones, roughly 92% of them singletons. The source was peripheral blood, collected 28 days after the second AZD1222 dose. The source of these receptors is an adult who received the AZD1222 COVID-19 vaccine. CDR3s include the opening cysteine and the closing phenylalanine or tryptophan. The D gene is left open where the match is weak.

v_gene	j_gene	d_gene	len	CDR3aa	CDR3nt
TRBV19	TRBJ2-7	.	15	CASSLEYTGFYEQYF	TGTGCCAGTAGCCTTGAATATACAGGGTTCTACGAGCAGTACTTC
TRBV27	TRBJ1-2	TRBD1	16	CASRETGYLSDYGYTF	TGTGCCAGCAGAGAGACAGGGTACCTATCTGACTATGGCTACACCTTC
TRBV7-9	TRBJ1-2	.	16	CASSLNSRGKVNGYTF	TGTGCCAGCAGCTTAAACTCTAGGGGGAAAGTGAATGGCTACACCTTC
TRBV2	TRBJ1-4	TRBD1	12	CASNRGGEKLFF	TGTGCCAGCAACAGGGGGGGGGAAAAACTGTTTTTT
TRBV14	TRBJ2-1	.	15	CASSPGWSSYNEQFF	TGTGCCAGCAGCCCGGGGTGGAGCTCCTACAATGAGCAGTTCTTC
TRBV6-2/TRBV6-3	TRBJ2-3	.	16	CASSNPTTPFTDTQYF	TGTGCCAGCAGTAACCCTACGACACCATTCACAGATACGCAGTATTTT
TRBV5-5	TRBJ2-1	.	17	CASSLGPTGSWYNEQFF	TGTGCCAGCAGCCTCGGACCTACAGGGAGTTGGTACAATGAGCAGTTCTTC
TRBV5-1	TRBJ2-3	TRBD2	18	CASSSGTSEYYSTDTQYF	TGCGCCAGCAGCTCCGGGACTAGCGAGTATTATAGCACAGATACGCAGTATTTT
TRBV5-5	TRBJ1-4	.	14	CASSLTTLNEKLFF	TGTGCCAGCAGCCTTACGACACTTAATGAAAAACTGTTTTTT
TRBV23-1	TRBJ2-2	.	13	CASAARNTGELFF	TGCGCCAGCGCCGCTAGAAACACCGGGGAGCTGTTTTTT